These 31 T cell receptor beta chains came from one sample sequenced in a study of T cell responses to AZD1222 COVID-19 vaccine. The protocol was immunoSEQ multiplex PCR, while the TCRdb copy is restricted to in-frame clones and leaves out a portion. In the table there are roughly 24,000 clones, around 90% of which are singletons. The sample consisted of peripheral blood, taken 28 days after the second AZD1222 dose. These receptors came from an adult who received the AZD1222 COVID-19 vaccine.

This chain links TRBV7-2 with TRBJ2-3; maybe TRBD2 (6 bases). The CDR3 has 13 amino acids. Looked up from germline, CDR1 is SGHTA and CDR2 is FQGNSA. Trimming pared 5 bases from V and 2 bases from J, leaving 8 bases between. The CDR3 sequence is CASSKDYTDTQYF. The CDR3 DNA reads as TGTGCCAGCAGCAAGGACTACACAGATACGCAGTATTTT. Using reference TRBV7-2 and TRBJ2-3 for the parts outside the CDR3, the full variable domain is GAGVSQSPSNKVTEKGKDVELRCDPISGHTALYWYRQSLGQGLEFLIYFQGNSAPDKSGLPSDRFSAERTGGSVSTLTIQRTQQEDSAVYLCASSKDYTDTQYFGPGTRLTVL.

Turning to this clone: Mismatch with germline at one junction end may stem from a read error. The V gene is TRBV10-3, the J gene TRBJ1-6; 7 bases are shared with TRBD1. The germline gives CDR1 ENHRY, CDR2 SYGVKD. The CDR3 has 10 residues. CDR3 sequence (DNA): TGTGCCTTCGGCGGCCGGGACAGACCCTTT. It specifies CAFGGRDRPF.

The V gene is TRBV10-3, the J gene TRBJ2-2; TRBD1 agrees at 10 bases. Trimming took 6 bases from V and 7 from J; bases not matched to a gene: 2. The CDR3 covers 13 residues. Germline V gives CDR1 ENHRY, CDR2 SYGVKD. CDR3 amino acids: CAIRGTGVGELFF. The CDR3 DNA reads as TGTGCCATCAGGGGGACAGGGGTCGGGGAGCTGTTTTTT.

V is TRBV19 and J is TRBJ1-1, with a tentative D call TRBD1 (5 bases). This CDR3 is 14 amino acids long. Germline values: CDR1 LNHDA, CDR2 SQIVND (reference sequence). With 4 bases removed from V and 1 base from J, the gap between germline ends came to 10 bases. CDR3 nucleotides: TGTGCCAGTAGTAATCAGGGCCAGAACACTGAAGCTTTCTTT. This sequence encodes CASSNQGQNTEAFF.

The chain couples TRBV5-4 to TRBJ2-2; TRBD1 is a possible D gene (6 bases). The CDR3 consists of 14 residues. Germline V CDR1 and CDR2: SGHNT, YYREEE (reference sequence). V was cut by 4 bases and J by 1 base, with 8 bases left in between. CDR3: CASSRRGNTGELFF. CDR3 sequence (DNA): TGTGCCAGCAGCCGCAGGGGGAACACCGGGGAGCTGTTTTTT.

V and J are TRBV5-1 and TRBJ2-7; D uncertain. Germline values: CDR1 SGHRS, CDR2 YFSETQ. V lost 0 bases and J lost 2, with 15 bases in between. This CDR3 has 16 residues. As DNA, the CDR3 is TGCGCCAGCAGCTTGGGGTGGCAGGTCGAGACCTACGAGCAGTACTTC. This sequence encodes CASSLGWQVETYEQYF.

This sequence joins TRBV27 and TRBJ1-1; D ambiguous. The CDR3 loop spans 16 amino acids. Trimming removed 6 bases at V and 4 bases at J, with 21 bases between. Germline V gene data show CDR1 as MNHEY and CDR2 as SMNVEV (reference sequence). The CDR3 region is CASSWRGLVGATEAFF. The DNA for the CDR3 is TGTGCCAGCAGCTGGCGTGGTTTGGTTGGCGCCACTGAAGCTTTCTTT.

The J gene is TRBJ1-5, the V gene TRBV9, with a possible D match to TRBD1 (5 bases). Trimming left V 5 bases short and J 4 bases short, with 13 bases between. From germline, CDR1 is SGDLS and CDR2 YYNGEE. The CDR3 extends over 14 amino acids. For the CDR3, the DNA is TGTGCCAGCAGTGGAGAGGGGCGAAATCAGCCCCAGCATTTT. Translation gives CASSGEGRNQPQHF.

This CDR3 reads CASSLSGGSNQPQHF. CDR3 bases: TGTGCCAGCAGTTTATCGGGAGGTAGCAATCAGCCCCAGCATTTT. The gene calls are TRBV28 and TRBJ1-5, with D hard to call. Germline values: CDR1 MDHEN, CDR2 SYDVKM. The V and J ends lost 1 base and 0 bases respectively, with 7 bases between them. This CDR3 has 15 amino acids.

The chain couples TRBV10-2 to TRBJ2-1, with D perhaps matching TRBD2 (6 bases). The CDR3 covers 16 residues. Germline lookup yields CDR1 WSHSY and CDR2 SAAADI. Trimming shortened V by 8 bases and J by 4 bases, and 21 bases separated the two germline ends. In DNA form, the CDR3 reads TGCGCCAGCCAATCAATTGCAACGGGGGTTTACAATGAGCAGTTCTTC. Amino acids: CASQSIATGVYNEQFF.

The rearrangement links TRBV11-3 to TRBJ2-3, with 15 bases fitting TRBD2. The CDR3 totals 17 residues. V was pared by 4 bases and J by 2 bases, with 4 bases of the junction left unmatched. Per the germline V gene, CDR1 is SGHNT and CDR2 is YENEEA. The CDR3 bases are TGTGCCAGCAGCTCGGGACTAGCGGGGGGCACCACAGATACGCAGTATTTT. It is translated as CASSSGLAGGTTDTQYF.

This chain links TRBV7-9 with TRBJ2-1; D unresolved. Germline V gene sequence: CDR1 SEHNR, CDR2 FQNEAQ (reference sequence). V was shortened by 5 bases and J by 4 bases, with 3 bases between the two germline ends. There are 11 residues in the CDR3. CDR3 sequence reads: CASSEYNEQFF. CDR3 sequence (DNA): TGTGCCAGCAGCGAATACAATGAGCAGTTCTTC.

The chain recombines TRBV2 with TRBJ2-3; 10 bases map to TRBD2. Germline V gene sequence: CDR1 SNHLY, CDR2 FYNNEI. The V gene end was trimmed by 4 bases and the J gene end by 5 bases; junction bases not matched to a gene: 6. The CDR3 is 15 residues long. The CDR3 reads CASSGLAGALDTQYF. The CDR3 nucleotides are TGTGCCAGCAGTGGGCTAGCGGGGGCCCTAGATACGCAGTATTTT. The full variable domain, its missing parts supplied by reference TRBV2 and TRBJ2-3, is EPEVTQTPSHQVTQMGQEVILRCVPISNHLYFYWYRQILGQKVEFLVSFYNNEISEKSEIFDDQFSVERPDGSNFTLKIRSTKLEDSAMYFCASSGLAGALDTQYFGPGTRLTVL.

V and J are TRBV4-3 and TRBJ1-1, with 8 bases matching TRBD1. This CDR3 is built from 15 residues. Germline CDR1 and CDR2: LGHNA and YSLEER. Trimming at V came to 4 bases and at J to 3 bases, leaving 7 bases not matched to a gene. This CDR3 reads CASSRTGKGYTEAFF. CDR3 bases: TGCGCCAGCAGCCGGACAGGGAAGGGTTACACTGAAGCTTTCTTT.

The chain employs TRBV3-1 (or the pseudogene TRBV3-2) and TRBJ1-6; D is uncertain. V gave up 1 base and J gave up 7 bases, with 11 bases separating them. CDR3 length equals 15 residues. Germline V gene data show CDR1 as LGHDT and CDR2 as YNNKEL (reference sequence). CDR3 sequence reads: CASSQGTSRNSPLHF. For the CDR3, the DNA is TGTGCCAGCAGCCAAGGGACGTCTCGGAATTCACCCCTCCACTTT.

V and J are TRBV3-1 (or the pseudogene TRBV3-2) and TRBJ1-1; 10 bases line up with TRBD1. The length of the CDR3 is 16 residues. V dropped 2 bases and J dropped 11; count of bases not matched to a gene: 14. Germline CDR1 is LGHDT and CDR2 is YNNKEL (reference sequence). CDR3 nucleotides: TGTGCCAGCAGCCAAAAGGACAGGGGGGGACCCAGCCAGGCTTTCTTT. Translated: CASSQKDRGGPSQAFF.

This chain links TRBV4-3 with TRBJ2-3, with D perhaps TRBD2 (5 bases). The V end was cut by 3 bases, the J end by 4 bases, with 8 bases between. Germline CDR1 reads LGHNA; CDR2 reads YSLEER. The length of the CDR3 is 13 residues. The DNA of the CDR3 is TGCGCCAGCAGCCAGAGTAGCGCAGATACGCAGTATTTT. Protein sequence: CASSQSSADTQYF.

The gene calls are TRBV12-5 and TRBJ2-7; D gene ambiguous. The CDR3 contains 11 residues. Germline V lookup: CDR1 LGHNT, CDR2 FRNRAP. The V and J ends lost 5 bases and 3 bases respectively, with 5 bases between them. This CDR3 is CASGLNYEQYF. The CDR3 DNA reads TGTGCTAGTGGTCTGAACTACGAGCAGTACTTC.

There are a few counts of this clone. This sequence joins TRBV14 and TRBJ2-2, with 9 bases that match TRBD1. With V trimmed by 6 bases and J by 4 bases, 6 bases remained unmatched. Looked up from germline, CDR1 is SGHDN and CDR2 is FVKESK. This CDR3 spans 15 amino acids. CDR3 in DNA: TGTGCCAGCAGATTTGGGACAGGGATCACCGGGGAGCTGTTTTTT. Its translation: CASRFGTGITGELFF.

This clone has just one count. The gene calls are TRBV7-8 and TRBJ1-2; D unresolved. From germline, CDR1 is SGHVS and CDR2 FQNEAQ. CDR3 size: 14 residues. The V end lost 5 bases, the J end lost 0 bases, and 10 bases lay between the germline ends. CDR3 region: CASSPSIANYGYTF. The CDR3 DNA reads as TGTGCCAGCAGCCCGAGCATAGCTAACTATGGCTACACCTTC.

The CDR3 sequence: CASSPDGYSNQPQHF. Written as DNA, the CDR3 is TGCGCCAGCAGCCCGGACGGCTATAGCAATCAGCCCCAGCATTTT. The chain carries TRBV5-1 and TRBJ1-5; D is uncertain. V lost 4 bases and J lost 0, with 11 bases in between. Germline V gene data show CDR1 as SGHRS and CDR2 as YFSETQ. This CDR3 is 15 amino acids long.

The chain links TRBV4-1 to TRBJ1-1, with D perhaps matching TRBD1 (5 bases). Germline V CDR1 and CDR2: MGHRA, YSYEKL. The V end lost 1 base, the J end lost 6 bases, and 15 bases lay between the germline ends. There are 15 residues in the CDR3. In DNA form, the CDR3 reads TGCGCCAGCAGCCAAGGAAGGGGCGGGAGTGCTGAAGCTTTCTTT. Residues: CASSQGRGGSAEAFF.

J is TRBJ2-7 and V is TRBV7-2, with 11 nucleotides matching TRBD2. Germline loops: CDR1 SGHTA, CDR2 FQGNSA. The V segment lost 4 bases and the J segment 3 bases; nucleotides outside the gene matches: 2. The CDR3 spans 14 residues. The CDR3 DNA is TGTGCCAGCAGCTACGGGACTAGCGGCTACGAGCAGTACTTC. It is translated as CASSYGTSGYEQYF.

The chain is built from TRBV5-1 and TRBJ1-2; D gene uncertain. The length of the CDR3 is 13 residues. V was pared by 7 bases and J by 2 bases, with 12 bases between. Germline values: CDR1 SGHRS, CDR2 YFSETQ. DNA of the CDR3: TGCGCCAGCGGGGTCTCGGAGAACTATGGCTACACCTTC. This encodes CASGVSENYGYTF. Filled out from reference TRBV5-1 and TRBJ1-2, the complete variable domain reads KAGVTQTPRYLIKTRGQQVTLSCSPISGHRSVSWYQQTPGQGLQFLFEYFSETQRNKGNFPGRFSGRQFSNSRSEMNVSTLELGDSALYLCASGVSENYGYTFGSGTRLTVV.

The rearrangement links TRBV6-2 or TRBV6-3 to TRBJ1-6; D unresolved. The germline V gene encodes CDR1 MNHEY and CDR2 SVGEGT. The V end lost 5 bases, the J end lost 7 bases, and 15 bases lay between the germline ends. The length of the CDR3 is 15 residues. The CDR3 reads CASSRGGLYNSPLHF. CDR3 DNA: TGTGCCAGCAGTCGGGGTGGATTATACAATTCACCCCTCCACTTT.

J is TRBJ2-3 and V is TRBV19, with 7 nucleotides matching TRBD2. The V segment lost 0 bases and the J segment 6 bases; nucleotides outside the gene matches: 3. This CDR3 is 14 amino acids long. The germline gives CDR1 LNHDA, CDR2 SQIVND (reference sequence). The CDR3 DNA reads TGTGCCAGTAGTATAGAGGGCGGGGGTGATACGCAGTATTTT. Protein product: CASSIEGGGDTQYF.

The chain employs TRBV4-3 and TRBJ1-6, with D hard to call. Trimming removed 0 bases from V and 10 bases from J, with 16 bases in between. CDR1 is LGHNA, CDR2 YSLEER, per germline. This CDR3 contains 16 residues. CDR3 DNA: TGCGCCAGCAGCCAAGATAGGGCAATCGGAGGGTCACCCCTCCACTTT. This codes for CASSQDRAIGGSPLHF.

A few counts support this clone. This chain uses TRBV10-2 with TRBJ2-2, with D tentatively TRBD2 (6 bases). Germline V gene sequence: CDR1 WSHSY, CDR2 SAAADI. This CDR3 region has 14 residues. The V gene lost 1 base and the J gene lost 8 bases, with 11 bases spanning the gap. The CDR3, as DNA: TGCGCCAGCAGTGAGTTCGGGGGATTTGGGGAGCTGTTTTTT. Encoded protein: CASSEFGGFGELFF.

The CDR3 spells CASSNRDKYEQYF. The CDR3 DNA reads as TGTGCCAGCAGCAACCGGGACAAATACGAGCAGTACTTC. The chain employs TRBV6-5 and TRBJ2-7; tentatively, D is TRBD1 (6 bases). Per germline, CDR1 MNHEY and CDR2 SVGAGI. With 6 bases removed from V and 4 bases from J, the gap between germline ends came to 13 bases. This CDR3 has 13 amino acids.

The count of this clone is one. V usage is TRBV7-2 and J usage is TRBJ2-3, with 12 bases matching TRBD2. Germline CDR1 SGHTA, CDR2 FQGNSA. The CDR3 length is 15 residues. Germline trimming cut 6 bases from V and 6 bases from J; bases unmatched to any gene: 7. The CDR3 protein is CASRPLAGGRDTQYF. CDR3 sequence (DNA): TGTGCCAGCAGGCCCCTAGCGGGGGGGCGGGATACGCAGTATTTT.

This clone was seen a single time. The chain couples TRBV14 to TRBJ2-2; no definite D call. Trimming cost V 3 bases and J 4 bases, with 6 bases left between them. The length of the CDR3 is 13 residues. Looked up from germline, CDR1 is SGHDN and CDR2 is FVKESK. CDR3 in DNA: TGTGCCAGCAGCCAGACGGGCACCGGGGAGCTGTTTTTT. This translates into CASSQTGTGELFF.